The 30 T cell receptor beta chains below all came from one sample that was sequenced in a study of shared clonotypes between healthy human individuals. Assay: immunoSEQ multiplex PCR; the TCRdb copy retains only in-frame clones and omits some. The table has around 700,000 clones, around 72% seen once. Specimen: memory CD4+ T cells sorted from blood. Stated subset: CD45RA-negative fraction. These receptors were obtained from a woman aged 30 to 39 in good health.

CDR3 amino acids: CASSPSPRQGGGNEQFF. For the CDR3, the DNA is TGTGCCAGCAGTCCATCCCCGAGACAGGGCGGGGGCAATGAGCAGTTCTTC. The rearrangement links TRBV27 to TRBJ2-1; D is possibly TRBD1 or TRBD2 (7 bases each). This CDR3 region has 17 residues. The germline V and J ends were trimmed by 5 bases and 6 bases, with 23 bases remaining between them. Germline V gene lookup returns CDR1 MNHEY and CDR2 SMNVEV (reference sequence).

V is TRBV25-1 and J is TRBJ1-3; unclear D gene. The germline V gene encodes CDR1 MGHDK and CDR2 SYGVNS. This CDR3 has 12 amino acids. V lost 3 bases and J 6 bases, leaving 6 bases between the germline ends. CDR3 sequence: CASSDVKNTIYF. The CDR3 nucleotides read TGTGCCAGCAGTGATGTAAAAAACACCATATATTTT. Looking up the rest from reference TRBV25-1 and TRBJ1-3 gives the full variable domain: EADIYQTPRYLVIGTGKKITLECSQTMGHDKMYWYQQDPGMELHLIHYSYGVNSTEKGDLSSESTVSRIRTEHFPLTLESARPSHTSQYLCASSDVKNTIYFGEGSWLTVV.

This clone was seen more than once but under ten times. V usage is TRBV7-2 and J usage is TRBJ2-3; D not certain. In germline, CDR1 is SGHTA, CDR2 FQGNSA. Trimming stripped 1 base from V and 2 bases from J, with 13 bases between. The CDR3 is made up of 16 amino acids. The CDR3 is CASSLGSSVLTDTQYF. In DNA, the CDR3 is TGTGCCAGCAGCTTAGGAAGCAGCGTACTCACAGATACGCAGTATTTT.

This clone showed up just once. The rearrangement links TRBV7-2 to TRBJ2-7, with a possible D match to TRBD2 (5 bases). Trimming cost V 3 bases and J 0 bases, with 12 bases left between them. This CDR3 is built from 15 residues. Germline loops: CDR1 SGHTA, CDR2 FQGNSA. The CDR3 spells CASSFIRGSSYEQYF. In nucleotides, the CDR3 is TGTGCCAGCAGCTTCATACGGGGTAGCTCCTACGAGCAGTACTTC.

The chain recombines TRBV14 with TRBJ2-1; possible D gene TRBD2, 6 bases. The CDR3 loop spans 16 amino acids. Trimming shortened V by 1 base and J by 4 bases, and 14 bases separated the two germline ends. CDR1 and CDR2 from the germline V gene are SGHDN and FVKESK. In DNA, the CDR3 is TGTGCCAGCAGCCAAGTTGGGGGGAGTGGATACAATGAGCAGTTCTTC. It specifies CASSQVGGSGYNEQFF.

The rearrangement uses TRBV20-1 and TRBJ1-2; D call uncertain. V was shortened by 7 bases and J by 5 bases, with 11 bases between the two germline ends. The CDR3 sequence is 11 residues long. The germline gives CDR1 DFQATT, CDR2 SNEGSKA (reference sequence). For the CDR3, the DNA is TGCAGTGTTTGGCAGGCGTATGGCTACACCTTC. Its protein product is CSVWQAYGYTF.

The chain couples TRBV15 to TRBJ2-3; possibly TRBD1 for D (5 bases). V lost 9 bases, J lost 2 bases, and 12 bases lay in between. The CDR3 has 13 amino acids. CDR1 and CDR2 from the germline V gene are LNHNV and YYDKDF (reference sequence). The CDR3 sequence: CATLDSFTDTQYF. The CDR3 DNA reads TGTGCCACTCTTGACAGTTTCACAGATACGCAGTATTTT.

The V and J genes are TRBV12-2 and TRBJ2-7; no DNA check was done on the table's D call, TRBD1. TRBV12-2 is recorded as a pseudogene. The CDR3 loop spans 16 amino acids. In DNA form, the CDR3 reads TGTGCAAGTCGCGCCTCCCCCCAGGGGCCCTCCTACGAGCAGTACTTC. This gives the protein CASRASPQGPSYEQYF.

The V and J genes are TRBV7-2 and TRBJ2-5; 13 nucleotides match TRBD2. The J call may be wrong; the DNA end is better matched by TRBJ2-7. The CDR3 extends over 18 amino acids. CDR1 and CDR2 (germline): SGHTA, FQGNSA. The CDR3 sequence is CASSSALGLAGSGHEQYF. The CDR3 DNA follows: TGTGCCAGCAGCTCCGCCCTGGGACTAGCGGGGAGTGGCCACGAGCAGTACTTC.

The CDR3 DNA sequence: TGTGCCAGCAGCTCCACGGGCGGGATGACCTACGAGCAGTACTTC. Residues: CASSSTGGMTYEQYF. The rearrangement links TRBV11-3 to TRBJ2-7, with D possibly being TRBD2 (6 bases). CDR1 is SGHNT and CDR2 is YENEEA in the germline V gene. The CDR3 contains 15 residues. Between the trimmed V and J ends, which lost 4 bases and 2 bases, there was a span of 15 bases.

The rearrangement links TRBV5-8 to TRBJ2-7; 7 bases are shared with TRBD1. Germline values: CDR1 SGHTS, CDR2 YDEGEE. CDR3 length equals 16 residues. V shed 2 bases and J 0 bases; nucleotides not matched to a gene: 8. CDR3 coding DNA: TGTGCCAGCAGCTTATCTCCCGGGACAGACTCCTACGAGCAGTACTTC. Protein sequence: CASSLSPGTDSYEQYF.

CDR3 in amino acids: CASSLESTGELFF. The CDR3 coding sequence is TGTGCCAGCAGCTTGGAGAGCACCGGGGAGCTGTTTTTT. This chain links TRBV5-4 with TRBJ2-2; no firm D call. Germline CDR1 and CDR2: SGHNT and YYREEE (reference sequence). This CDR3 has 13 residues. Deletions cut 0 bases from V and 4 bases from J, with 4 bases between.

This sequence joins TRBV5-1 and TRBJ1-2; tentatively, D is TRBD1 (5 bases). Germline CDR1 SGHRS, CDR2 YFSETQ. The CDR3 contains 13 residues. Trimming stripped 2 bases from V and 6 bases from J, with 11 bases between. CDR3 amino acids: CASSFTGSDGYTF. CDR3 nucleotides: TGCGCCAGCAGCTTTACAGGTTCTGATGGCTACACCTTC.

CDR3 coding DNA: TGTGCCAGTAGTGGACAGGGTAGCAAGCCCCAGCATTTT. Protein sequence: CASSGQGSKPQHF. J is TRBJ1-5 and V is TRBV19, with 8 positions matching TRBD1. Per germline, CDR1 LNHDA and CDR2 SQIVND (reference sequence). The CDR3 has 13 residues. J gave up 8 bases and V 5 bases, and 5 bases lay outside the gene matches.

This clone was seen a few times. The chain uses TRBV4-1 and TRBJ2-3; the match to TRBD2 covers 8 bases. The CDR3 has 16 amino acids. The junction had 8 bases not matched to a gene; V was cut back by 4 bases and J by 2 bases. The germline V gene encodes CDR1 MGHRA and CDR2 YSYEKL. CDR3 DNA sequence: TGCGCCAGCAGCCGCGGTAGCGGGGAACCCACAGATACGCAGTATTTT. Amino acids: CASSRGSGEPTDTQYF.

Worth noting for this clone: The sample carries other DNA sequences with the same CDR3. The chain is built from TRBV11-2 and TRBJ1-4, with 7 bases matching TRBD1. CDR1 and CDR2 (germline): SGHAT, FQNNGV. The CDR3 has 15 amino acids. The V segment lost 5 bases and the J segment 11 bases; nucleotides outside the gene matches: 14. The chain's CDR3 is CASSQGDSDLGKLFF. In DNA form, the CDR3 reads TGTGCCAGCAGCCAAGGGGACAGTGACCTTGGTAAACTGTTTTTT.

This clone was seen more than once but under ten times. The V and J genes are TRBV18 and TRBJ2-1, with D possibly being TRBD2 (6 bases). The CDR3 extends over 15 amino acids. V shed 4 bases and J shed 3 bases, with 13 bases lying between them. Germline V gene lookup returns CDR1 KGHSH and CDR2 LQKENI. CDR3 nucleotide sequence: TGTGCCAGCTCACGACCGGGAGATCTCTACAATGAGCAGTTCTTC. Translation: CASSRPGDLYNEQFF.

V is TRBV5-1 and J is TRBJ2-3; possible D gene TRBD2, 5 bases. Per germline, CDR1 SGHRS and CDR2 YFSETQ. The CDR3 is 17 amino acids. Trimming shortened V by 3 bases and J by 0 bases, and 17 bases separated the two germline ends. The CDR3 DNA reads TGCGCCAGCAGCTCATCGACGGGGAAGATCAGCACAGATACGCAGTATTTT. Translating gives CASSSSTGKISTDTQYF.

This clone was detected once. J is TRBJ2-7 and V is TRBV6-5; D remains unclear. Germline-derived CDR1 and CDR2 are MNHEY and SVGAGI. The CDR3 consists of 16 residues. Trimming took 4 bases from V and 0 from J, leaving 16 bases between them. CDR3 DNA: TGTGCCAGCAGTTCTCCTAAATCCTCGAGCTCCTACGAGCAGTACTTC. Amino acids: CASSSPKSSSSYEQYF.

This clone was seen a few times. This chain connects TRBV28 to TRBJ1-2, with 12 nucleotides matching TRBD1. Germline V CDR1 and CDR2: MDHEN, SYDVKM. J gave up 7 bases and V 5 bases, and 11 bases lay outside the gene matches. The CDR3 has 16 amino acids. The CDR3 here is CASSPSMGQGARGYTF. The DNA for the CDR3 is TGTGCCAGCAGTCCATCCATGGGACAGGGGGCGCGTGGCTACACCTTC.

This clone was recorded a few times. CDR3 sequence: CASSDGLEMNEQFF. For the CDR3, the DNA is TGTGCCAGCAGTGACGGCCTAGAAATGAATGAGCAGTTCTTC. V and J are TRBV6-4 and TRBJ2-1; the D is unclear. Germline values: CDR1 MRHNA, CDR2 SNTAGT. The CDR3 runs 14 residues. V was shortened by 2 bases and J by 7 bases, with 12 bases between the two germline ends.

The rearrangement joins TRBV27 to TRBJ2-7, with TRBD2 identical over 14 bases. In germline, CDR1 is MNHEY, CDR2 SMNVEV (reference sequence). Trimming removed 7 bases from V and 7 bases from J; junction bases left unmatched: 9. CDR3 length equals 15 residues. CDR3 sequence (DNA): TGTGCCAGCAAAGCGGGGACTAGCGGGAGTAGAGAGCAGTACTTC. Protein sequence: CASKAGTSGSREQYF.

The chain employs TRBV25-1 and TRBJ2-7; D ambiguous. CDR1 MGHDK and CDR2 SYGVNS come from the germline V gene. This CDR3 spans 13 amino acids. V lost 3 bases, J lost 2 bases, and 8 bases lay in between. CDR3 in amino acids: CASSDLVTYEQYF. DNA for the CDR3: TGTGCCAGCAGTGATCTAGTAACCTACGAGCAGTACTTC.

The rearrangement uses TRBV6-6 and TRBJ2-1; TRBD1 might be the D (6 bases). V dropped 7 bases and J dropped 4 bases, with 11 bases sitting between them. The germline V gene has CDR1 MNHNY and CDR2 SVGAGI (reference sequence). The CDR3 totals 13 residues. The CDR3 loop is CASTDSLYNEQFF. The DNA of the CDR3 is TGTGCCAGCACGGACAGTCTATACAATGAGCAGTTCTTC.

This clone was observed a single time. The genes are TRBV11-3 and TRBJ1-2; no clear D. This CDR3 spans 13 amino acids. Germline CDR1 reads SGHNT; CDR2 reads YENEEA. Trimming stripped 1 base from V and 6 bases from J, with 9 bases between. CDR3 coding DNA: TGTGCCAGCAGCTTAGGCAGGTCCCATGGCTACACCTTC. Residues: CASSLGRSHGYTF.

The gene calls are TRBV30 and TRBJ2-7; unclear D gene. The germline V and J ends were trimmed by 0 bases and 8 bases, with 17 bases remaining between them. The CDR3 totals 14 residues. Germline V gives CDR1 GTSNPN, CDR2 SVGIG (reference sequence). The DNA of the CDR3 is TGTGCCTGGAGTGTGGGTGGGCACCGCGGAAAGCAGTACTTC. Translated: CAWSVGGHRGKQYF.

V and J are TRBV29-1 and TRBJ2-3; 7 nucleotides agree with TRBD2. The CDR3 contains 13 residues. Per germline, CDR1 SQVTM and CDR2 ANQGSEA. Losses at the gene ends were 7 bases for V and 0 bases for J; bases not matched to a gene: 4. The CDR3, as DNA: TGCAGCGCATGGGGGGGAAGCACAGATACGCAGTATTTT. It is translated as CSAWGGSTDTQYF.

The chain carries TRBV5-1 and TRBJ1-2; 8 bases are a match to TRBD1. Per the germline V gene, CDR1 is SGHRS and CDR2 is YFSETQ. J lost 8 bases, V lost 4 bases, and 7 bases had no gene match. The CDR3 length is 13 residues. CDR3 in amino acids: CASSTPQGVGYTF. Here the CDR3 DNA reads TGCGCCAGCAGCACGCCACAGGGGGTGGGCTACACCTTC. Using reference TRBV5-1 and TRBJ1-2 for the parts outside the CDR3, the full variable domain is KAGVTQTPRYLIKTRGQQVTLSCSPISGHRSVSWYQQTPGQGLQFLFEYFSETQRNKGNFPGRFSGRQFSNSRSEMNVSTLELGDSALYLCASSTPQGVGYTFGSGTRLTVV.

The gene calls are TRBV2 and TRBJ2-2; the match to TRBD1 covers 11 bases. Looked up from germline, CDR1 is SNHLY and CDR2 is FYNNEI. V lost 6 bases and J lost 5; bases outside the gene matches: 5. This CDR3 is 15 amino acids long. CDR3 coding DNA: TGTGCCAGCAGAGCCGGGACAGGGGGGACCGGGGAGCTGTTTTTT. Encoded protein: CASRAGTGGTGELFF.

This clone came up a few times. DNA for the CDR3: TGTGCCTGCCGGGACAGGGGTGCTTATGGCTACACCTTC. Translation gives CACRDRGAYGYTF. V gene TRBV30 combines with J gene TRBJ1-2; 10 bases map to TRBD1. The CDR3 sequence is 13 residues long. Germline values: CDR1 GTSNPN, CDR2 SVGIG (reference sequence). Trimming cost V 6 bases and J 5 bases; bases outside gene matches: 6. The whole variable domain, filled in from reference TRBV30 and TRBJ1-2, reads SQTIHQWPATLVQPVGSPLSLECTVEGTSNPNLYWYRQAAGRGLQLLFYSVGIGQISSEVPQNLSASRPQDRQFILSSKKLLLSDSGFYLCACRDRGAYGYTFGSGTRLTVV.